This T cell receptor (beta chain) was recorded in a study of CD8+CD57+ T cells in acquired aplastic anemia. The overall study: Mean yield of DNA from sorted CD4+ and CD8+ cells was 3 to 3.5 ug.

Sequencing was done on patients that had shown CD8+CD57+ cell expansion by flow cytometry. There were no patients without severe acquired aplastic anemia. Findings and limits, study-wide: The number of CD8+ CDR3 sequences shared by patients and controls was twenty-nine.

Worth noting for this clonotype: The antigen is undetermined. A junction boundary mismatches the germline segment, possibly from a read error.

Germline V lookup: CDR1 KGHDR, CDR2 SFDVKD. This CDR3 comprises 14 residues. TCR beta VDJ and CDR3 profiling used genomic DNA as template. TCRdb called the reads again in MiXCR, with one record for every CDR3 protein. The repertoire holds a few hundred thousand distinct CDR3 sequences, with approximately 82% as singletons. The clonotype originates from a human donor with aplastic anemia. Input material: sorted CD4+, CD8+, or CD8+CD57+ T cells (not recorded which) from PBMCs. The rearrangement uses TRBV24-1 and TRBJ2-3; TRBD2 matches at 7 bases. The CDR3 is CATGTTGSTDAQFF. CDR3 DNA: TGTGCCACCGGGACTACCGGGAGTACGGATGCGCAGTTCTTT.